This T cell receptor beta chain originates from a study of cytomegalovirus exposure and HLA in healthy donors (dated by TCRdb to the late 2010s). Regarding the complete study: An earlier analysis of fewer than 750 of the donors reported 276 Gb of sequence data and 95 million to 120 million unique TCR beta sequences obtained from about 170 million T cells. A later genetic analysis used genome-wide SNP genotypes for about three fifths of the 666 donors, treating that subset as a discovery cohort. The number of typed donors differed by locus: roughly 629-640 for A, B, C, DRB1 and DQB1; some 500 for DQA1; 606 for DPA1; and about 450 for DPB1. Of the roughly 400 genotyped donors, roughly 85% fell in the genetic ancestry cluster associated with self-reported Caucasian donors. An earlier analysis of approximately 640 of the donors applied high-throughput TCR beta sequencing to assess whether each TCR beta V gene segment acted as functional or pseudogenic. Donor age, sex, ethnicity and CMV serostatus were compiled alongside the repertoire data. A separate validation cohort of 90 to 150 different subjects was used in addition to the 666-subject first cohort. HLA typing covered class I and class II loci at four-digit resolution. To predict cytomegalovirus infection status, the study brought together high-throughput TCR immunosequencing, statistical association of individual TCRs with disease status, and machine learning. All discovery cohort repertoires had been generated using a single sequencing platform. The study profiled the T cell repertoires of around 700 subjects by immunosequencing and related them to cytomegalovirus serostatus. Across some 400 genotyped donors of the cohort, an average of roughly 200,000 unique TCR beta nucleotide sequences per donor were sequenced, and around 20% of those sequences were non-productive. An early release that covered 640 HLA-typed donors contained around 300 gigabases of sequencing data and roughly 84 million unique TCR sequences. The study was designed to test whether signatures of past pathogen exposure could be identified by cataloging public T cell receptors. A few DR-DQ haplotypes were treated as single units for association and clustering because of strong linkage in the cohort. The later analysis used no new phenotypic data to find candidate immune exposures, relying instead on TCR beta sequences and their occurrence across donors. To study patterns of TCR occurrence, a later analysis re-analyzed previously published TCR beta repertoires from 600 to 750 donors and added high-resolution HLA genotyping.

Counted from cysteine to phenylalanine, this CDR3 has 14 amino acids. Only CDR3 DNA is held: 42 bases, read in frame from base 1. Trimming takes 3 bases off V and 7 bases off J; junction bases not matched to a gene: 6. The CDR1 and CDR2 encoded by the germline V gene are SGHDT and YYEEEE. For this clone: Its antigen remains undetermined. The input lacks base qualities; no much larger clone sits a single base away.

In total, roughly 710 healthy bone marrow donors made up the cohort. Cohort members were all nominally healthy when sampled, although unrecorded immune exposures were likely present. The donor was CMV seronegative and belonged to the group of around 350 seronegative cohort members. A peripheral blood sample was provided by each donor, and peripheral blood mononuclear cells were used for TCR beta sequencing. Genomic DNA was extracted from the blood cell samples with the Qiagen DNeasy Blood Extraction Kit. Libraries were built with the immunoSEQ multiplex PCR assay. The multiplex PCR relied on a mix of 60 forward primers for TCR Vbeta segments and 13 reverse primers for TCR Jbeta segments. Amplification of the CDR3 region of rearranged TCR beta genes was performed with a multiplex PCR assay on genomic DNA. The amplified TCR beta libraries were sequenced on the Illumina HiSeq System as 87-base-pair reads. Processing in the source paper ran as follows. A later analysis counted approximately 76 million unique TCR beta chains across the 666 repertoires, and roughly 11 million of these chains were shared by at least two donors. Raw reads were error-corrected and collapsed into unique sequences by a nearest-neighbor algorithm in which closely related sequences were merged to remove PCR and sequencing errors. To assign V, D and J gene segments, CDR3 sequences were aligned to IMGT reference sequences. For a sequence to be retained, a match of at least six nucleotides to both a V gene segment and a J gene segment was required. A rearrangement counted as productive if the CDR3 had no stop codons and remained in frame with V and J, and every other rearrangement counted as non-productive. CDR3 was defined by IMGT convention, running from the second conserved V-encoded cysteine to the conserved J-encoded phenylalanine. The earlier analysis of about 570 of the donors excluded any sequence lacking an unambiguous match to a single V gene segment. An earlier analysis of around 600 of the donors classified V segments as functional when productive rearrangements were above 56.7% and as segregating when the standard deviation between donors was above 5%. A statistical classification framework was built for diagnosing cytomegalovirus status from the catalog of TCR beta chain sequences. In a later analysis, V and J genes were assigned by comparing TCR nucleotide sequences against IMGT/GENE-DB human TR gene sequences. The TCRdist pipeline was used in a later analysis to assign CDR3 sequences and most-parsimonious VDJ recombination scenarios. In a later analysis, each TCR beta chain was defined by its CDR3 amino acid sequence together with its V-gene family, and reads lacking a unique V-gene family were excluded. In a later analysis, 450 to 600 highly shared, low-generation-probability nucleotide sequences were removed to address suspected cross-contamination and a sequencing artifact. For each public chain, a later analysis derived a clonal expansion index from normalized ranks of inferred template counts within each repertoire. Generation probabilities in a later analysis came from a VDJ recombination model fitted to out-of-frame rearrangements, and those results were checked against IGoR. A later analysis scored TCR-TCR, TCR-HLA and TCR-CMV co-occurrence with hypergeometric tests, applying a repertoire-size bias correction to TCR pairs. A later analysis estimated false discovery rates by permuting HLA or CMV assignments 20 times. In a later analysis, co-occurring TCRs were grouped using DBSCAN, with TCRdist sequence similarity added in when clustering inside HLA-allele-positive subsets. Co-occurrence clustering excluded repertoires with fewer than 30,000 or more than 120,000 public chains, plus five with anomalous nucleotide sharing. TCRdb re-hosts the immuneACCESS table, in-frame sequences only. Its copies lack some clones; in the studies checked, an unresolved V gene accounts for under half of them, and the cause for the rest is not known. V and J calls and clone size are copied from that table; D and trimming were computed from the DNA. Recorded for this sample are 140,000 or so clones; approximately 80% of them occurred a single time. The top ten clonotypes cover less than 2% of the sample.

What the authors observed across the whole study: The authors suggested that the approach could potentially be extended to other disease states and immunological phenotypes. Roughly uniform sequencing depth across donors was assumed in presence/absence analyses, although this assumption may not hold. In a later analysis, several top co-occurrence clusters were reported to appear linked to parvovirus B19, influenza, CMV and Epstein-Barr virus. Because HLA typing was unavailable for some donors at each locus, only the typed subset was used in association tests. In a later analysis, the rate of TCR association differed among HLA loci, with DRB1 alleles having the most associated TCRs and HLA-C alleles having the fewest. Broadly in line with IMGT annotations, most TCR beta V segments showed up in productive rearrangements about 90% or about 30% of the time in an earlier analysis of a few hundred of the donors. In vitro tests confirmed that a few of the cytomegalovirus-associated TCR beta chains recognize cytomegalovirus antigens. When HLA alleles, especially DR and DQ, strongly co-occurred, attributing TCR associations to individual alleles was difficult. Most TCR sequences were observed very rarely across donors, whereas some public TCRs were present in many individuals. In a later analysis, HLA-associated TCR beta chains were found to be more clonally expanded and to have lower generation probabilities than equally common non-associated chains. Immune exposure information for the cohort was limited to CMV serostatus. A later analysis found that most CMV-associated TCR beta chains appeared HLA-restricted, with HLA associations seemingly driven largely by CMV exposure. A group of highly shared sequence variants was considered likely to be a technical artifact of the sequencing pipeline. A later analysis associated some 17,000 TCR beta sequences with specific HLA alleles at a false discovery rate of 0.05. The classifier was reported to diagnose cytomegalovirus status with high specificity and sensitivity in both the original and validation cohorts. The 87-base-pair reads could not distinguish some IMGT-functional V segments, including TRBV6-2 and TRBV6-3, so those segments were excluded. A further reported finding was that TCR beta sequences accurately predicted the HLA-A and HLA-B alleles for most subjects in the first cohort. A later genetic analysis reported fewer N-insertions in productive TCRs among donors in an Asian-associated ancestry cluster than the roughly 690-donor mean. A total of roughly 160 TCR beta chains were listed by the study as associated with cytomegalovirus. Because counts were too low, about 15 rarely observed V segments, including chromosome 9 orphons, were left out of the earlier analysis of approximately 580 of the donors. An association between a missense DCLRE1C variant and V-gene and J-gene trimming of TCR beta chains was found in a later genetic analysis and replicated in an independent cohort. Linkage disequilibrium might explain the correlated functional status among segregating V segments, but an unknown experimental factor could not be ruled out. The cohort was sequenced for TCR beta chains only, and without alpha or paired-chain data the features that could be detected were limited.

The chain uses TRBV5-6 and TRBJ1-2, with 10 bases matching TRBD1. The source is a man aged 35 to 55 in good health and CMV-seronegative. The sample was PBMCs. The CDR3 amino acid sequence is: CASSSRQGALGYTF. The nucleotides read TGTGCCAGCAGCTCACGACAGGGGGCGCTTGGCTACACCTTC.